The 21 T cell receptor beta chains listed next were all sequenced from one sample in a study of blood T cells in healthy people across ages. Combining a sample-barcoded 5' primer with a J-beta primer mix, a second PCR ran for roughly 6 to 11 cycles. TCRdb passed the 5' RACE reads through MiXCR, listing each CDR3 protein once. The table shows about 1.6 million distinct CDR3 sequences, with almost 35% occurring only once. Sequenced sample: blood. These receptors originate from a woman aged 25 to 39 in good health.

DNA for the CDR3: TGCGCCAGCAGCCCAGGGACTAGCGGGAGGTCAAGCTCCTACGAGCAGTACTTC. Residues: CASSPGTSGRSSSYEQYF. The rearrangement links TRBV5-1 to TRBJ2-7; 15 bases are shared with TRBD2. V gave up 4 bases and J gave up 0 bases; unmatched junction bases: 8. Germline assignment: CDR1 SGHRS and CDR2 YFSETQ. This CDR3 has 18 residues.

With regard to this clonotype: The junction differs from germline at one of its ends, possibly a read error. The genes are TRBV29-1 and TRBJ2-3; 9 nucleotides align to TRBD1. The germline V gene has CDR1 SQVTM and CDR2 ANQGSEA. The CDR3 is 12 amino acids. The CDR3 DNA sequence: TGCAGCTTAAGGACAGGGGCAGATACGCAGTGTTTT. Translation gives CSLRTGADTQCF.

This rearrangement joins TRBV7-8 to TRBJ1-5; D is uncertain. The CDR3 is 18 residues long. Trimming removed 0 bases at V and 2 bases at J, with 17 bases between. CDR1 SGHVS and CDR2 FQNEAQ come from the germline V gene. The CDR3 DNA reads TGTGCCAGCAGCTTAGCCGATGTGGGAACAGTCGGCAATCAGCCCCAGCATTTT. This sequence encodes CASSLADVGTVGNQPQHF.

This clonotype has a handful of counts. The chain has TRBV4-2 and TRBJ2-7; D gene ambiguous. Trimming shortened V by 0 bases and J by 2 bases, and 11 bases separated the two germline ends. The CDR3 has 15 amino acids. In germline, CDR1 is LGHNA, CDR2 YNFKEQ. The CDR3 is CASSQDPNETYEQYF. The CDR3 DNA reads TGTGCCAGCAGCCAAGACCCCAACGAGACCTACGAGCAGTACTTC.

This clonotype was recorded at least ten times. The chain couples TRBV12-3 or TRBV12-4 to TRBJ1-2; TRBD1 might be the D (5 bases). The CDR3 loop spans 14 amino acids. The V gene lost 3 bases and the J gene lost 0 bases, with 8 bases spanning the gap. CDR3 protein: CASSLGVANYGYTF. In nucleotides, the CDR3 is TGTGCCAGCAGTTTGGGGGTCGCTAACTATGGCTACACCTTC.

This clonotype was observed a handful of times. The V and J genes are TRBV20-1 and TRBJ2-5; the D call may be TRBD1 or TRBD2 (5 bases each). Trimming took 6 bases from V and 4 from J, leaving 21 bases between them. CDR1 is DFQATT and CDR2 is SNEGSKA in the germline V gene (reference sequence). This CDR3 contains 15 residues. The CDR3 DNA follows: TGCAGTGCCCAATCGACTGGGACCCGAGGAGAGACCCAGTACTTC. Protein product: CSAQSTGTRGETQYF.

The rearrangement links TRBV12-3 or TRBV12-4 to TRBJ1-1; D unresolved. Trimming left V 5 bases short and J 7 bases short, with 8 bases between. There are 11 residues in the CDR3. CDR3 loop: CASSPSIEAFF. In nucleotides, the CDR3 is TGTGCCAGCAGTCCATCAATTGAAGCTTTCTTT.

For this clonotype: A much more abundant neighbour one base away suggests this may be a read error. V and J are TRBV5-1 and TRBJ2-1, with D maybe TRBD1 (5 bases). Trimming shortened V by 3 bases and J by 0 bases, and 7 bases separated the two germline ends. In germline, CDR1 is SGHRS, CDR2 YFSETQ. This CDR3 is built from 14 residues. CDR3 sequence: CASSSTASYNEQFF. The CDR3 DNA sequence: TGCGCCAGCAGCTCGACAGCCTCCTACAATGAGCAGTTCTTC.

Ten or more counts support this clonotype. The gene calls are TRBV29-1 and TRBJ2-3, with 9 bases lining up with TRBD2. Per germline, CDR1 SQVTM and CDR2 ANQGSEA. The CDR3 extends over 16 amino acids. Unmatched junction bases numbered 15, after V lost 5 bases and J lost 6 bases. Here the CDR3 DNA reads TGCAGCGTTCTCCCGAGGGTTAGCGGGGGAGAGGATACGCAGTATTTT. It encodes CSVLPRVSGGEDTQYF.

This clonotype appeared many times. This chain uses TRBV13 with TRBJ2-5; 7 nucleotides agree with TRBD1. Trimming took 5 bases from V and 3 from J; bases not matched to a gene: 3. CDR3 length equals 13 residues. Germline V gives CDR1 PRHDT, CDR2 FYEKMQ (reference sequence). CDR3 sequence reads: CASSPDREETQYF. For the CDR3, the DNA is TGTGCCAGCAGCCCAGACAGGGAAGAGACCCAGTACTTC.

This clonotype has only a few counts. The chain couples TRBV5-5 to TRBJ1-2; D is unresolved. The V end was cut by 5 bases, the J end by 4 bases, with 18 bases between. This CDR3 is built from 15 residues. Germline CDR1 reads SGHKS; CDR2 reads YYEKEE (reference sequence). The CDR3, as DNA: TGTGCCAGCAGGGTTCAGACAATGGGAGGCTATGGCTACACCTTC. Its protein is CASRVQTMGGYGYTF. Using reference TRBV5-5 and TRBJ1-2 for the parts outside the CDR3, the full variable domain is DAGVTQSPTHLIKTRGQQVTLRCSPISGHKSVSWYQQVLGQGPQFIFQYYEKEERGRGNFPDRFSARQFPNYSSELNVNALLLGDSALYLCASRVQTMGGYGYTFGSGTRLTVV.

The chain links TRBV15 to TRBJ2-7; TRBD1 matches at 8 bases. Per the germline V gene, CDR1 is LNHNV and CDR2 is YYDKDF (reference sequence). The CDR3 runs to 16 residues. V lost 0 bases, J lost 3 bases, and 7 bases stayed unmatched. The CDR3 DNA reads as TGTGCCACCAGCAGAGATTCCCGGACAGGGTACTACGAGCAGTACTTC. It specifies CATSRDSRTGYYEQYF.

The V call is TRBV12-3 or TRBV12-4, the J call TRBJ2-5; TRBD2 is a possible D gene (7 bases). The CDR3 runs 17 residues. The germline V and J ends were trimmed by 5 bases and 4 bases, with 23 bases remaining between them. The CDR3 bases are TGTGCCAGCAGTGACCCATTCGGGGGGCGCAATGGAGAGACCCAGTACTTC. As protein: CASSDPFGGRNGETQYF.

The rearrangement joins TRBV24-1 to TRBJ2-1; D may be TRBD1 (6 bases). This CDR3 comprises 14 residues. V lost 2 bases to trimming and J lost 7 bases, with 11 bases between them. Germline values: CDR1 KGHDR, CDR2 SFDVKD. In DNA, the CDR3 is TGTGCCACCAGTGATTCCACAGGGATGAATGAGCAGTTCTTC. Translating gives CATSDSTGMNEQFF.

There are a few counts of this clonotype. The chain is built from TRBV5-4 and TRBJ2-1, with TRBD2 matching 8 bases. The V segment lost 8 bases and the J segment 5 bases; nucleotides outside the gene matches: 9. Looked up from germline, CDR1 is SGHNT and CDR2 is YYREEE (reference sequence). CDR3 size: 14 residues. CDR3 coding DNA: TGTGCCAGTCAGGCGGGGGGACCAAACAATGAGCAGTTCTTC. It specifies CASQAGGPNNEQFF. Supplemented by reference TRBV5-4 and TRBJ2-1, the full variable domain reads ETGVTQSPTHLIKTRGQQVTLRCSSQSGHNTVSWYQQALGQGPQFIFQYYREEENGRGNFPPRFSGLQFPNYSSELNVNALELDDSALYLCASQAGGPNNEQFFGPGTRLTVL.

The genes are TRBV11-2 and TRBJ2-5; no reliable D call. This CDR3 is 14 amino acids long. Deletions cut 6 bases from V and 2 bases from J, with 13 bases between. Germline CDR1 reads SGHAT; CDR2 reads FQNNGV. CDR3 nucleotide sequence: TGTGCCAGCAGAGGGATAAACCCTCAAGAGACCCAGTACTTC. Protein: CASRGINPQETQYF.

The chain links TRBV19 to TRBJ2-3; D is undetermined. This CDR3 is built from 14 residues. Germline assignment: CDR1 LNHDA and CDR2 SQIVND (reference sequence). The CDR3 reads CTTLSSIDTDTQYF. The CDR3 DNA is TGTACCACCTTGAGCTCGATTGACACAGATACGCAGTATTTT.

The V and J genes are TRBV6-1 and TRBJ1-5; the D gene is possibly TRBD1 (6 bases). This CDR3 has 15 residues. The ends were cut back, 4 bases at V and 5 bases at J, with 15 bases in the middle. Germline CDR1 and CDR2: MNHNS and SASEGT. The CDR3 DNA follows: TGTGCCAGCAGTGTCGACAGGATCCCCTATCAGCCCCAGCATTTT. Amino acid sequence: CASSVDRIPYQPQHF.

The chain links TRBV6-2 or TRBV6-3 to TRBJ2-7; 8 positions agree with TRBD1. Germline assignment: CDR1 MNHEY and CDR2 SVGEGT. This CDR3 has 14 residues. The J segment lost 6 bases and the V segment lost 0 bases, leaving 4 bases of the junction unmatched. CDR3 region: CASSYSGTGGEQYV. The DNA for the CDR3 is TGTGCCAGCAGTTACTCGGGGACAGGCGGCGAGCAGTACGTC.

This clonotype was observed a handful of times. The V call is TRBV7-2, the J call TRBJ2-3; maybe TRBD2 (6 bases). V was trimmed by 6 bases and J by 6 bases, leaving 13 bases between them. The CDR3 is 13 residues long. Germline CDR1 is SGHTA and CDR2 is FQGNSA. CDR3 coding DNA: TGTGCCAGCAGTGTACGGGACTCGGATACGCAGTATTTT. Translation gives CASSVRDSDTQYF. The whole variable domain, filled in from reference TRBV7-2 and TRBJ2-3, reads GAGVSQSPSNKVTEKGKDVELRCDPISGHTALYWYRQSLGQGLEFLIYFQGNSAPDKSGLPSDRFSAERTGGSVSTLTIQRTQQEDSAVYLCASSVRDSDTQYFGPGTRLTVL.

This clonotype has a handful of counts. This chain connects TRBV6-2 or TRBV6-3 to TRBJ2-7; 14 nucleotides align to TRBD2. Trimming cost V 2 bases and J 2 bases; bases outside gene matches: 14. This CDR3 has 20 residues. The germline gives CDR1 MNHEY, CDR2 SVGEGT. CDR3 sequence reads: CASSYPFGGLAGEQTYEQYF. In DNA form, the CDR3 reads TGTGCCAGCAGTTACCCTTTTGGGGGACTAGCGGGAGAGCAGACCTACGAGCAGTACTTC.